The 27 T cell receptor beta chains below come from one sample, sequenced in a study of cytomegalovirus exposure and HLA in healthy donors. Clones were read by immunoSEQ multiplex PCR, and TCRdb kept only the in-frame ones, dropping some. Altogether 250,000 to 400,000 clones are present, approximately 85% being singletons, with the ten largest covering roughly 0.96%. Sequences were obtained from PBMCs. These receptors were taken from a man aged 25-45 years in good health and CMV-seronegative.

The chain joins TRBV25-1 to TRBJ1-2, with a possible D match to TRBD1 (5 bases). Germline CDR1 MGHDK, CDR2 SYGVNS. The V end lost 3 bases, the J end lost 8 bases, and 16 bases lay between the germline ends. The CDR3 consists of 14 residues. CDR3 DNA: TGTGCCAGCAGTGAGGTTGGAGTTTGGGGCGGCTACACCTTC. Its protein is CASSEVGVWGGYTF.

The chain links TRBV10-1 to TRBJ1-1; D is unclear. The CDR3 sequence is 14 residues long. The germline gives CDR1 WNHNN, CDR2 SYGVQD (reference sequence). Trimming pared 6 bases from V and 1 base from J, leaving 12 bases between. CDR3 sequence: CASRESGQNTEAFF. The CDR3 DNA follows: TGCGCCAGCAGAGAAAGTGGGCAGAACACTGAAGCTTTCTTT.

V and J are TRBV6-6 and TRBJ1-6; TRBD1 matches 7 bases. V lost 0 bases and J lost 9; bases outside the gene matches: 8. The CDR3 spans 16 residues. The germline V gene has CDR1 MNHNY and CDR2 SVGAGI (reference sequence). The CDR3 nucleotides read TGTGCCAGCAGTTACTCCGGACAGGAAAGGGGTTCACCCCTCCACTTT. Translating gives CASSYSGQERGSPLHF.

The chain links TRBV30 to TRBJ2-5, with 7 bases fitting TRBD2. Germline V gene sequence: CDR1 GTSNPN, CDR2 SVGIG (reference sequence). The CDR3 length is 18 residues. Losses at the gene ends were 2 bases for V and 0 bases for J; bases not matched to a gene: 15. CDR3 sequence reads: CAWSPMGGGSFHQETQYF. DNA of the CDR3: TGTGCCTGGAGTCCTATGGGGGGGGGATCGTTCCACCAAGAGACCCAGTACTTC. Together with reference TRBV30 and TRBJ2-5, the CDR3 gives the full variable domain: SQTIHQWPATLVQPVGSPLSLECTVEGTSNPNLYWYRQAAGRGLQLLFYSVGIGQISSEVPQNLSASRPQDRQFILSSKKLLLSDSGFYLCAWSPMGGGSFHQETQYFGPGTRLLVL.

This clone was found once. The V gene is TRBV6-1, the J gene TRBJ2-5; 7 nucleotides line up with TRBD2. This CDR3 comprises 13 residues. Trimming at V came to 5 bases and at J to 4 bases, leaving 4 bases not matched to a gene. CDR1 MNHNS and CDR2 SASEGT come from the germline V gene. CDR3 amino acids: CASSPGGGETQYF. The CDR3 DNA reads TGTGCCAGCAGTCCGGGGGGAGGAGAGACCCAGTACTTC.

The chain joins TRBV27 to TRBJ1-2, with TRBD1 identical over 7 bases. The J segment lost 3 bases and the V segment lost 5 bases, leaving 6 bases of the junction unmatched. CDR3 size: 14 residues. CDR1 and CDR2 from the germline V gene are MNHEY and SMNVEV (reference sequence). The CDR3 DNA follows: TGTGCCAGCAGTACAGGGGACGAACACTATGGCTACACCTTC. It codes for CASSTGDEHYGYTF.

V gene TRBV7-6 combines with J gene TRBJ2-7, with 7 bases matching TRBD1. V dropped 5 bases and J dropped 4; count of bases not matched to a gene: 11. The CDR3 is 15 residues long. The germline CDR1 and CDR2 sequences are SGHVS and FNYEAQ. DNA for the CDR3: TGTGCCAGCAGCCGGAACAGGGGTAGTTGGTACGAGCAGTACTTC. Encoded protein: CASSRNRGSWYEQYF.

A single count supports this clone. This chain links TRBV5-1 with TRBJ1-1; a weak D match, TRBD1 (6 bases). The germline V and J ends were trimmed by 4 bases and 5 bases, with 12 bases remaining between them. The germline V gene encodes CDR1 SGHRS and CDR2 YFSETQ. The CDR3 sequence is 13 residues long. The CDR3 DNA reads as TGCGCCAGCAGCGAGGGGGTGCGAACTGAAGCTTTCTTT. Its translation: CASSEGVRTEAFF.

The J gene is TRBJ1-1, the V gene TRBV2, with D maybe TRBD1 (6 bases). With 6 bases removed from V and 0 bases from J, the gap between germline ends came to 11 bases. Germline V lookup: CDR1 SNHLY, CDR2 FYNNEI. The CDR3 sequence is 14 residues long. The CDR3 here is CASSGTPMNTEAFF. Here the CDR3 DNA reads TGTGCCAGCAGCGGGACACCTATGAACACTGAAGCTTTCTTT.

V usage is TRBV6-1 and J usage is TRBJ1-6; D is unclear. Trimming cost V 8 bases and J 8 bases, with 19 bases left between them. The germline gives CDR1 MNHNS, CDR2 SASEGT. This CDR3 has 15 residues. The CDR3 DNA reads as TGTGCCAGCCCCCCAGACACGTCCTTTTATTCACCCCTCCACTTT. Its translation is CASPPDTSFYSPLHF.

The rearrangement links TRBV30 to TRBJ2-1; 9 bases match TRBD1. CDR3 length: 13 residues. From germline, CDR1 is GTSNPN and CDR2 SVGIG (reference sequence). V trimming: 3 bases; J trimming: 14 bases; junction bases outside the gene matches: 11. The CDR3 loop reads CAWRRPPGDREFF. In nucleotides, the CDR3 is TGTGCCTGGAGACGACCCCCAGGGGACAGGGAGTTCTTC. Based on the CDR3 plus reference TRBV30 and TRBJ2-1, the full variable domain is SQTIHQWPATLVQPVGSPLSLECTVEGTSNPNLYWYRQAAGRGLQLLFYSVGIGQISSEVPQNLSASRPQDRQFILSSKKLLLSDSGFYLCAWRRPPGDREFFGPGTRLTVL.

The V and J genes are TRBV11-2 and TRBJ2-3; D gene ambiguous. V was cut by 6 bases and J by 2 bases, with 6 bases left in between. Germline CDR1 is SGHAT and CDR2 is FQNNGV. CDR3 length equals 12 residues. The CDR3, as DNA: TGTGCCAGCAGACCTAACACAGATACGCAGTATTTT. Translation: CASRPNTDTQYF.

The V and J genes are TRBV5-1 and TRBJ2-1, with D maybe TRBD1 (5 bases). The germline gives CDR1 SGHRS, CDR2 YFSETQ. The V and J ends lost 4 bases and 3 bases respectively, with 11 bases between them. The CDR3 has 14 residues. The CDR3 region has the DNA TGCGCCAGCAGCCCCGGACAAATCTACAATGAGCAGTTCTTC. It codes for CASSPGQIYNEQFF.

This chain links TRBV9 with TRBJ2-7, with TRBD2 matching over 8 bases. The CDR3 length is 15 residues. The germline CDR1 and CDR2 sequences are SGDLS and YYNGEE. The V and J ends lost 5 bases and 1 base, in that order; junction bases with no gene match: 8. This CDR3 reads CASSPPGLGSYEQYF. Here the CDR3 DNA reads TGTGCCAGCAGTCCGCCGGGACTAGGATCCTACGAGCAGTACTTC.

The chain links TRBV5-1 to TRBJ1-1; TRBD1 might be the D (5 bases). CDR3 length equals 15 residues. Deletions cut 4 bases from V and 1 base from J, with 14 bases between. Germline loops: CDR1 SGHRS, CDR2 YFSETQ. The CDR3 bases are TGCGCCAGCAGCATTCGACCGGGGGAGAACACTGAAGCTTTCTTT. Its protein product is CASSIRPGENTEAFF.

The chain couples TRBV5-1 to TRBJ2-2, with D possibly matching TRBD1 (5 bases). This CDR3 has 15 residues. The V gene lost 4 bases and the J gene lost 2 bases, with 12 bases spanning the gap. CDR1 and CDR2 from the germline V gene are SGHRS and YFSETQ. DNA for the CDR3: TGCGCCAGCAGCCTACTGACAGTTAACACCGGGGAGCTGTTTTTT. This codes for CASSLLTVNTGELFF.

The CDR3 sequence is CASSLGTYSTDTQYF. The CDR3 coding sequence is TGTGCCAGCAGTTTAGGGACATATAGCACAGATACGCAGTATTTT. The chain couples TRBV27 to TRBJ2-3; D is perhaps TRBD1 (6 bases). The ends were cut back, 2 bases at V and 0 bases at J, with 9 bases in the middle. CDR1 and CDR2 from the germline V gene are MNHEY and SMNVEV (reference sequence). The length of the CDR3 is 15 residues.

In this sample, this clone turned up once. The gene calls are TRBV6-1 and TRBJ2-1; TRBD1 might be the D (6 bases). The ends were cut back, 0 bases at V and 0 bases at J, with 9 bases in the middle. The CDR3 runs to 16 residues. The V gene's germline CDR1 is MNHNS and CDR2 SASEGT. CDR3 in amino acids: CASSEADSLSYNEQFF. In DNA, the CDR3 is TGTGCCAGCAGTGAAGCGGACAGTCTCTCCTACAATGAGCAGTTCTTC.

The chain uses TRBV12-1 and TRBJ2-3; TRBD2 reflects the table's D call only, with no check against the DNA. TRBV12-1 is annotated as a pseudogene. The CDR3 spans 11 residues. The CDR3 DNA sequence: TGTGCCAGCAGCCCCCGAGATACGCAGTATTTT. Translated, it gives CASSPRDTQYF.

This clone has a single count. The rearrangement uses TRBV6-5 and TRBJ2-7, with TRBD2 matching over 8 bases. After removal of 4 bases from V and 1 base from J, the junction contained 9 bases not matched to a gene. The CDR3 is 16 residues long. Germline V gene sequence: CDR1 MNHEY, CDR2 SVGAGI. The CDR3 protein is CASSFSGGGYSYEQYF. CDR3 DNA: TGTGCCAGCAGTTTTTCGGGGGGGGGATATTCCTACGAGCAGTACTTC.

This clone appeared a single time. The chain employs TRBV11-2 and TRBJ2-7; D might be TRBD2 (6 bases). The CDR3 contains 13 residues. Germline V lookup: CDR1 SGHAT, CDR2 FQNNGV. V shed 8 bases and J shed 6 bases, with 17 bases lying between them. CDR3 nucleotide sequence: TGTGCCAGCGCCTCCCCGGACTACCTCGAGCAGTACTTC. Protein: CASASPDYLEQYF. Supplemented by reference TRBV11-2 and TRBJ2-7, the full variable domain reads EAGVAQSPRYKIIEKRQSVAFWCNPISGHATLYWYQQILGQGPKLLIQFQNNGVVDDSQLPKDRFSAERLKGVDSTLKIQPAKLEDSAVYLCASASPDYLEQYFGPGTRLTVT.

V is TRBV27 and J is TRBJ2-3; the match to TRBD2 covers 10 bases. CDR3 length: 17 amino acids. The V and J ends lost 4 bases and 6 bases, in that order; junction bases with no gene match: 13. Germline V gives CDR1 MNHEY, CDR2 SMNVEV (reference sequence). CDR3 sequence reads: CASSSSLAGVPQDTQYF. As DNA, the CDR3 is TGTGCCAGCAGTTCCTCTCTAGCGGGGGTGCCGCAGGATACGCAGTATTTT.

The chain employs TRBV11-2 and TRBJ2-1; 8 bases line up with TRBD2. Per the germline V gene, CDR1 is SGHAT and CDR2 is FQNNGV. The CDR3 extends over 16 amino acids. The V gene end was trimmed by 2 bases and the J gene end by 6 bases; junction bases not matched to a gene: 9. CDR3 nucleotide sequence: TGTGCCAGCAGCTTACTAGCGGTTAGCGGGGTCAATGAGCAGTTCTTC. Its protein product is CASSLLAVSGVNEQFF.

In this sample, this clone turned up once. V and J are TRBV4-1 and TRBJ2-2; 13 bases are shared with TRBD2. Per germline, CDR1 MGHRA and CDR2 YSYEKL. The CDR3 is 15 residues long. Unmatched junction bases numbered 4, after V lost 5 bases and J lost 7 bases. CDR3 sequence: CASSGLAGVGGELFF. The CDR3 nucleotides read TGCGCCAGCAGCGGACTAGCGGGGGTGGGCGGGGAGCTGTTTTTT.

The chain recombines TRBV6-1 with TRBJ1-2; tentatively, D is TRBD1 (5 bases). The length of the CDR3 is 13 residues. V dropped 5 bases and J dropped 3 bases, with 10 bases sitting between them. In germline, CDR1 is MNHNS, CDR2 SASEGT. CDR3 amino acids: CASSPLGHYGYTF. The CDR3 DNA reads TGTGCCAGCAGTCCTCTGGGGCACTATGGCTACACCTTC.

The CDR3 loop reads CASSPWTGGYGYTF. CDR3 in DNA: TGTGCCAGCAGTCCATGGACAGGGGGCTATGGCTACACCTTC. This chain connects TRBV27 to TRBJ1-2, with TRBD1 matching 10 bases. The CDR3 has 14 residues. CDR1 and CDR2 from the germline V gene are MNHEY and SMNVEV (reference sequence). The ends lost 5 bases at V and 4 bases at J; junction bases unmatched: 4.

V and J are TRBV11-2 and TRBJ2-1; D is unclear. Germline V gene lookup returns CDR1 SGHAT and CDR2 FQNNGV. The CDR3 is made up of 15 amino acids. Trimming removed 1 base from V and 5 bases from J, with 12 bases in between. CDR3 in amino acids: CASSLVGQVNNEQFF. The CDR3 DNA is TGTGCCAGCAGCTTAGTAGGTCAGGTAAACAATGAGCAGTTCTTC. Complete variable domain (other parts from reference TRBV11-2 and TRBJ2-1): EAGVAQSPRYKIIEKRQSVAFWCNPISGHATLYWYQQILGQGPKLLIQFQNNGVVDDSQLPKDRFSAERLKGVDSTLKIQPAKLEDSAVYLCASSLVGQVNNEQFFGPGTRLTVL.